Described below is a single T cell receptor beta chain sequence and its context. Its specificity is unknown. PCR was performed a second time for roughly 7 to 11 cycles using a sample-barcoded 5' primer and a J-beta primer mix. All samples yielded 2.5 million or more CDR3-containing paired-end reads. A single record per CDR3 protein comes from TCRdb applying MiXCR to the 5' RACE reads. The sample includes roughly 570,000 distinct CDR3 sequences, approximately 27% of them seen just once. This sample stems from a study of blood T cells in healthy people across ages. Findings and limits, study-wide: Strongly correlated with naive T cell percentage was TCR beta diversity.

This CDR3 comprises 13 residues. Germline V gives CDR1 SQVTM, CDR2 ANQGSEA. After removal of 7 bases from V and 4 bases from J, the junction contained 8 bases not matched to a gene. The sequence came from a woman between 65 and 79 years old in good health. The chain links TRBV29-1 to TRBJ1-1; 8 nucleotides align to TRBD1. Sample: blood. The CDR3 sequence is CSAAGGTGTEAFF. The CDR3, as DNA: TGCAGCGCTGCAGGGGGCACGGGCACTGAAGCTTTCTTT. The full variable domain, its missing parts supplied by reference TRBV29-1 and TRBJ1-1, is SAVISQKPSRDICQRGTSLTIQCQVDSQVTMMFWYRQQPGQSLTLIATANQGSEATYESGFVIDKFPISRPNLTFSTLTVSNMSPEDSSIYLCSAAGGTGTEAFFGQGTRLTVV.